A single sample gave rise to the 13 T cell receptor beta chains below, sequenced in a study of Ad26.COV2.S vaccination and SARS-CoV-2 variants. The treatment denotes: roughly 18 received Ad26.COV2.S at low or high dose, single or two shots; 5 received placebo; per-sample allocation not given. It was on day 63 after the first vaccine or placebo injection that samples were taken. Profiled with immunoSEQ multiplex PCR; TCRdb holds only in-frame clones, not every one. The sample contains about 680,000 clones, about 89% of which appear only once. The sample consisted of peripheral blood, taken in a trial of Ad26.COV2.S vaccine versus placebo. These TCRs come from a person between 18 and 65 years old who received the Ad26.COV2.S COVID-19 vaccine or a placebo.

The rearrangement joins TRBV9 to TRBJ2-1; D uncertain. CDR1 is SGDLS and CDR2 is YYNGEE in the germline V gene. The CDR3 extends over 12 amino acids. V shed 0 bases and J shed 10 bases, with 8 bases lying between them. The CDR3 bases are TGTGCCAGCAGCGTAGTGGTCGGGGAGCAGTTCTTC. Translation gives CASSVVVGEQFF.

V gene TRBV11-2 combines with J gene TRBJ2-1; the D is unclear. This CDR3 is built from 14 residues. V was shortened by 0 bases and J by 1 base, with 4 bases between the two germline ends. The V gene's germline CDR1 is SGHAT and CDR2 FQNNGV. CDR3 in amino acids: CASSLEQSYNEQFF. The CDR3 DNA reads TGTGCCAGCAGCTTAGAACAGTCCTACAATGAGCAGTTCTTC. The full variable domain, its missing parts supplied by reference TRBV11-2 and TRBJ2-1, is EAGVAQSPRYKIIEKRQSVAFWCNPISGHATLYWYQQILGQGPKLLIQFQNNGVVDDSQLPKDRFSAERLKGVDSTLKIQPAKLEDSAVYLCASSLEQSYNEQFFGPGTRLTVL.

The rearrangement links TRBV5-4 to TRBJ2-6; D perhaps matches TRBD1 (6 bases). Germline values: CDR1 SGHNT, CDR2 YYREEE (reference sequence). Trimming took 4 bases from V and 0 from J, leaving 11 bases between them. The CDR3 has 16 residues. CDR3 region: CASSRDNYSGANVLTF. As DNA, the CDR3 is TGTGCCAGCAGCCGGGACAACTACTCTGGGGCCAACGTCCTGACTTTC. The full variable domain, completed using reference TRBV5-4 and TRBJ2-6, is ETGVTQSPTHLIKTRGQQVTLRCSSQSGHNTVSWYQQALGQGPQFIFQYYREEENGRGNFPPRFSGLQFPNYSSELNVNALELDDSALYLCASSRDNYSGANVLTFGAGSRLTVL.

This clone was detected ten times or more. The rearrangement links TRBV4-2 to TRBJ1-1; D remains ambiguous. Looked up from germline, CDR1 is LGHNA and CDR2 is YNFKEQ. The CDR3 consists of 16 residues. Deletions cut 0 bases from V and 3 bases from J, with 14 bases between. CDR3 DNA: TGTGCCAGCAGCCAAGATCGGAGCACGAGCGACACTGAAGCTTTCTTT. This gives the protein CASSQDRSTSDTEAFF.

This chain connects TRBV5-1 to TRBJ2-3, with a possible D match to TRBD2 (5 bases). The germline CDR1 and CDR2 sequences are SGHRS and YFSETQ. V lost 7 bases, J lost 4 bases, and 19 bases lay in between. CDR3 length: 15 amino acids. CDR3 nucleotide sequence: TGCGCCAGCGAGCTTTACGGAGAGGGCGCAGATACGCAGTATTTT. As protein: CASELYGEGADTQYF.

In this sample, this clone turned up once. V and J are TRBV29-1 and TRBJ1-2; D is possibly TRBD1 (5 bases). CDR3 length: 11 residues. Per the germline V gene, CDR1 is SQVTM and CDR2 is ANQGSEA. V lost 3 bases and J lost 8, with 10 bases in between. CDR3 coding DNA: TGCAGCGTTGAGGGGACCCGGGGCTACACCTTC. It specifies CSVEGTRGYTF.

The chain uses TRBV6-1 and TRBJ2-3; D is undetermined. From germline, CDR1 is MNHNS and CDR2 SASEGT. The CDR3 consists of 13 residues. V lost 6 bases to trimming and J lost 0 bases, with 7 bases between them. The CDR3 DNA sequence: TGTGCCAGCAGGAGTACGAGCACAGATACGCAGTATTTT. As protein: CASRSTSTDTQYF.

The table lists this clone with a few counts. The V and J genes are TRBV27 and TRBJ2-7; perhaps TRBD1 as D (6 bases). Germline V gene data show CDR1 as MNHEY and CDR2 as SMNVEV (reference sequence). The CDR3 consists of 15 residues. The ends were cut back, 3 bases at V and 0 bases at J, with 12 bases in the middle. CDR3 nucleotides: TGTGCCAGCAGTTTTTCGGGACAAAACTCCTACGAGCAGTACTTC. Its protein product is CASSFSGQNSYEQYF.

The chain employs TRBV19 and TRBJ1-4; the D gene is possibly TRBD1 (5 bases). V dropped 8 bases and J dropped 0 bases, with 16 bases sitting between them. Germline loops: CDR1 LNHDA, CDR2 SQIVND (reference sequence). The CDR3 length is 16 residues. DNA of the CDR3: TGTGCCAGTCGAAAAACGGGGCCCGCAACTAATGAAAAACTGTTTTTT. Translated, it gives CASRKTGPATNEKLFF.

The genes are TRBV5-1 and TRBJ2-3; 10 bases line up with TRBD1. There are 17 residues in the CDR3. CDR1 is SGHRS and CDR2 is YFSETQ in the germline V gene. Trimming took 0 bases from V and 2 from J; bases not matched to a gene: 6. The CDR3 spells CASSLVSGTGATDTQYF. CDR3 nucleotides: TGCGCCAGCAGCTTGGTCTCTGGGACAGGGGCCACAGATACGCAGTATTTT.

The genes are TRBV29-1 and TRBJ2-7, with a tentative D call TRBD1 (6 bases). This CDR3 has 13 residues. Germline loops: CDR1 SQVTM, CDR2 ANQGSEA. The V end lost 7 bases, the J end lost 2 bases, and 15 bases lay between the germline ends. CDR3 region: CSGGLGGAYEQYF. The CDR3 nucleotides read TGCAGCGGGGGGCTTGGGGGCGCCTACGAGCAGTACTTC.

The CDR3 here is CAINPTGTRSEAFF. As DNA, the CDR3 is TGTGCCATCAACCCGACAGGGACTCGAAGTGAAGCTTTCTTT. This chain connects TRBV10-3 to TRBJ1-1; 7 bases map to TRBD1. The germline V gene has CDR1 ENHRY and CDR2 SYGVKD. The length of the CDR3 is 14 residues. V lost 7 bases and J lost 7; bases outside the gene matches: 12.

This rearrangement joins TRBV19 to TRBJ1-5, with D hard to call. V shed 6 bases and J shed 2 bases, with 11 bases lying between them. The CDR3 contains 14 residues. Germline V gene sequence: CDR1 LNHDA, CDR2 SQIVND (reference sequence). The CDR3 spells CASSPTWGNQPQHF. The CDR3 bases are TGTGCCAGTAGCCCGACCTGGGGCAATCAGCCCCAGCATTTT.